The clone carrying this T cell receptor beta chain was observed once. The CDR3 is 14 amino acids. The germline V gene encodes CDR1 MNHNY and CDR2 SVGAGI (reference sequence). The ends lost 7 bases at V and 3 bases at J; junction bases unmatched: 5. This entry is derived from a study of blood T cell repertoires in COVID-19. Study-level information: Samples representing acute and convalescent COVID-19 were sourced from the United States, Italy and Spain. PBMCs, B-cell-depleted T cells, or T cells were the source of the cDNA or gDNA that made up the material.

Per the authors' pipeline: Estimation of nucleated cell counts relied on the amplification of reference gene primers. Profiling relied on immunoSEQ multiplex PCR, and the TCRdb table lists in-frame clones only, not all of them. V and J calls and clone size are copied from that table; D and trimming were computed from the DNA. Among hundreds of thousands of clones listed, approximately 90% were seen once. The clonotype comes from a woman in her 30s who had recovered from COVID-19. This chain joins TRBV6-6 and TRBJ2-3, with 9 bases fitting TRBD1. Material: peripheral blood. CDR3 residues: CASNPDRGTDTQYF. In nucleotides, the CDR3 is TGTGCCAGCAACCCTGACAGGGGGACAGATACGCAGTATTTT.